The 2 T cell receptor beta chains below come from one sample, sequenced in a study of CXCR3-negative and CXCR3-positive naive CD8 T cells. Through 5' RACE with UMI labels, the TRB cDNA libraries were prepared. TCRdb re-called the 5' RACE reads and gives one entry per CDR3 protein, without DNA. The table for this sample gives about 130,000 distinct CDR3 sequences. The source material was naive CXCR3- CD8+ T cells from blood. Described subset: CD45RO-CCR7+CD27+CD95- naive CD8+ T cells lacking CXCR3 (TNR3-). The receptors were sampled from a human donor in good health. Some clones in this sample may be carry-over from other donors' samples.

The chain links TRBV28 to TRBJ2-7. The CDR3 loop spans 13 amino acids. CDR1 and CDR2 from the germline V gene are MDHEN and SYDVKM. CDR3 loop: CASSPSIKYEQYF.

This chain joins TRBV28 and TRBJ2-1; as DNA is missing, the TRBD2 call by TCRdb cannot be tested. Germline V CDR1 and CDR2: MDHEN, SYDVKM. This CDR3 is 16 amino acids long. The CDR3 spells CASSRLAKSSYNEQFF.